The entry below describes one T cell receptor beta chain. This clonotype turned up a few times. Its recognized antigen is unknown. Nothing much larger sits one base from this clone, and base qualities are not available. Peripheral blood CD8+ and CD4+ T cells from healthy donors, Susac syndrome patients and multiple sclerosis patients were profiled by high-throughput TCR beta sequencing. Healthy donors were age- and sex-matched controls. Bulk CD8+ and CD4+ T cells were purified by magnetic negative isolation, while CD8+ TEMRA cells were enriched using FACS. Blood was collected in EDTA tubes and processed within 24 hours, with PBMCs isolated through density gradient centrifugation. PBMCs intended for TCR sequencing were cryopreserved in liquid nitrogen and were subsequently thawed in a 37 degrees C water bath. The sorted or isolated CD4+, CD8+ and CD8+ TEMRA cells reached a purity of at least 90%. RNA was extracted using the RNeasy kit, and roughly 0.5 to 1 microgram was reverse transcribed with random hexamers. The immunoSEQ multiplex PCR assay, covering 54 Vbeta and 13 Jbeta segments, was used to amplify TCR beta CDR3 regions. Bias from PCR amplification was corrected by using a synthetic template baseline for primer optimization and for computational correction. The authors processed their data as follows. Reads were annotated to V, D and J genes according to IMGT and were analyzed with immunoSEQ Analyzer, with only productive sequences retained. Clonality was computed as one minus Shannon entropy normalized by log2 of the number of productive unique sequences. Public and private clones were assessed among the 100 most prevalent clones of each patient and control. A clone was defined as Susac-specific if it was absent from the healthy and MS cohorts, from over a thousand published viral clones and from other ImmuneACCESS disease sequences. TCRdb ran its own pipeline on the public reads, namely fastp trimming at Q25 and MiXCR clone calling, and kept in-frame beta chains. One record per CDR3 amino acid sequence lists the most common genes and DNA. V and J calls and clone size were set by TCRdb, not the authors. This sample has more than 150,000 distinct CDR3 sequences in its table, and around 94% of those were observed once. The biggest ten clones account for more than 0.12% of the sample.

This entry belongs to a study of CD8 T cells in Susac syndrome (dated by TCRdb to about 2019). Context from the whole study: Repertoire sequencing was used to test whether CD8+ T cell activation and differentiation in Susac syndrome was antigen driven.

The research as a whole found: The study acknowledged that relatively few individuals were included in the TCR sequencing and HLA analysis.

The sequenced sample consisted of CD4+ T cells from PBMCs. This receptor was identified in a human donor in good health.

The DNA sequence is as follows: TGTGCCAGCAGTGAATTGGGGGGCTACGAGCAGTACTTC. This translates into CASSELGGYEQYF. The chain joins TRBV2 to TRBJ2-7; TRBD2 might be the D gene, on 6 matching bases. Inclusive of the bounding cysteine and phenylalanine, the CDR3 is 13 residues long. Only the CDR3 part of the read is kept: 39 bases, read in frame from the first base. Relative to germline, V is 2 bases shorter and J is 3 bases shorter, with 8 bases between their ends. The germline V gene yields SNHLY for CDR1 and FYNNEI for CDR2.